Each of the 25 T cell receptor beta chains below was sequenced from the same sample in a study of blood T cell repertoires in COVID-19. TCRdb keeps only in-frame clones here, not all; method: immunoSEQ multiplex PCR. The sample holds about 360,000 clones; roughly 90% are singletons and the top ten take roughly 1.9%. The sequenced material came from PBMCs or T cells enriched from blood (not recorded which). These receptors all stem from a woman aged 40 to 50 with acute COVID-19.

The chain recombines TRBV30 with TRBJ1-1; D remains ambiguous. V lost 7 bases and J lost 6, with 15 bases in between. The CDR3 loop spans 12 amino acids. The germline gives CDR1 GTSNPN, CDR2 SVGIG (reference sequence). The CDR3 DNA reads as TGTGCCTCCAGACTGACCACATCTGAAGCTTTCTTT. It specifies CASRLTTSEAFF.

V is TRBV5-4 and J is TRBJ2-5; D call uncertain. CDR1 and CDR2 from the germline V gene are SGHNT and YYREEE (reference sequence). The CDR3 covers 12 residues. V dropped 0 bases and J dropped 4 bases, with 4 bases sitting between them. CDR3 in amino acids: CASSLGRETQYF. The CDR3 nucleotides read TGTGCCAGCAGCTTGGGTAGAGAGACCCAGTACTTC.

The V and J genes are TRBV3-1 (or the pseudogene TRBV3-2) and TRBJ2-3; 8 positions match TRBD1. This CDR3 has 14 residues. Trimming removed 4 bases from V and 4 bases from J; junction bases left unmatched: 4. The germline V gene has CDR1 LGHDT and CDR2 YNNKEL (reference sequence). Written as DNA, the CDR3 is TGTGCCAGCAGCCCCCGACAGGGGTCAGATACGCAGTATTTT. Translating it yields CASSPRQGSDTQYF.

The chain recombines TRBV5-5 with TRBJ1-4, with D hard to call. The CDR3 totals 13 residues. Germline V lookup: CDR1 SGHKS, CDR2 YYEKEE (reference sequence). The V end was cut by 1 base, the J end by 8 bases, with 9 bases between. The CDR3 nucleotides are TGTGCCAGCAGCTTGCCCCAACAAGAAAAACTGTTTTTT. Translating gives CASSLPQQEKLFF.

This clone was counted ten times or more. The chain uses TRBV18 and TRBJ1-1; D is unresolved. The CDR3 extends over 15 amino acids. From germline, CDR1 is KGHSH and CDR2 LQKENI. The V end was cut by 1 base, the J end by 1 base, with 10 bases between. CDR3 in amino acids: CASSPREGRNTEAFF. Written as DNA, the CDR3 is TGTGCCAGCTCACCACGAGAGGGTAGGAACACTGAAGCTTTCTTT. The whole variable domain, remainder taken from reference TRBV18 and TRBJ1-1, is NAGVMQNPRHLVRRRGQEARLRCSPMKGHSHVYWYRQLPEEGLKFMVYLQKENIIDESGMPKERFSAEFPKEGPSILRIQQVVRGDSAAYFCASSPREGRNTEAFFGQGTRLTVV.

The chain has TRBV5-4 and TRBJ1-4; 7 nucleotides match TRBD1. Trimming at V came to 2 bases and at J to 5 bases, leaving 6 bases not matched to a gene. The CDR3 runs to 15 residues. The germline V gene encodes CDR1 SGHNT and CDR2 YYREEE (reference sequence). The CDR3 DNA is TGTGCCAGCAGCTTAGGGGGCGCTAGGAATGAAAAACTGTTTTTT. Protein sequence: CASSLGGARNEKLFF.

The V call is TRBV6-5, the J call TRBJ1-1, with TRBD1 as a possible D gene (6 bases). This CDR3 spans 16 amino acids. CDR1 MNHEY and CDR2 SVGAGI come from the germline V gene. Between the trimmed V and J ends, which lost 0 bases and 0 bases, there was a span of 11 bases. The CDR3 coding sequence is TGTGCCAGCAGTTACTCGAGACAGGCCCTGAACACTGAAGCTTTCTTT. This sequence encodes CASSYSRQALNTEAFF.

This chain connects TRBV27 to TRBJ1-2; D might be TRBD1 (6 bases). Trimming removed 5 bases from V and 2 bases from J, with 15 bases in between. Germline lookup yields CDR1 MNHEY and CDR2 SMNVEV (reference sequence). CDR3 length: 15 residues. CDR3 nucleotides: TGTGCCAGCAGTGCTACAGGGAGACTGAACTATGGCTACACCTTC. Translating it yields CASSATGRLNYGYTF.

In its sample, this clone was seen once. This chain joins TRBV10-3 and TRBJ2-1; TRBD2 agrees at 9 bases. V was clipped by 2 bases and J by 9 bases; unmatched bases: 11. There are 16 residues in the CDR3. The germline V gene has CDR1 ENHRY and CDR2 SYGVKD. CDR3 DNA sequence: TGTGCCATCAGTGAGGGGACTAGCTGGGGTGATGGTGAGCAGTTCTTC. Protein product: CAISEGTSWGDGEQFF.

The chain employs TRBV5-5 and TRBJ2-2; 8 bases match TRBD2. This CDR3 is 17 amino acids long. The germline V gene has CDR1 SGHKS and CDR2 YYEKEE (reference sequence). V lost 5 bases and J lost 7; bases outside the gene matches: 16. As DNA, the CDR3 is TGTGCCAGCAGACCTTTCCTCACCGGGACTAGTCTCGGGGAGCTGTTTTTT. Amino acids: CASRPFLTGTSLGELFF.

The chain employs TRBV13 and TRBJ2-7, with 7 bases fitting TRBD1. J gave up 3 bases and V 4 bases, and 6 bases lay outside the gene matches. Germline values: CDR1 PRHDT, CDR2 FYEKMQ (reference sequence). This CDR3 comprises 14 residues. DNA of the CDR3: TGTGCCAGCAGCTACCGGGACAGAGGCTACGAGCAGTACTTC. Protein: CASSYRDRGYEQYF.

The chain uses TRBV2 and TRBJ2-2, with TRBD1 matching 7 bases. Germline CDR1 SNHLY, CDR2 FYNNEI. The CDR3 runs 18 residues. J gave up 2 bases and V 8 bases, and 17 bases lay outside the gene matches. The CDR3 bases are TGTGCCAGCGACCGGGACAGAAGTCATATTTCAAACACCGGGGAGCTGTTTTTT. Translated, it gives CASDRDRSHISNTGELFF.

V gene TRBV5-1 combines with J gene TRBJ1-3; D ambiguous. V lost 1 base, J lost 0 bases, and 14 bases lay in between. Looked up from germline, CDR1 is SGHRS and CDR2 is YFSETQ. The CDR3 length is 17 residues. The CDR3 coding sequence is TGCGCCAGCAGCTTGAACTCCCCAAGTCCCTCTGGAAACACCATATATTTT. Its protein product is CASSLNSPSPSGNTIYF. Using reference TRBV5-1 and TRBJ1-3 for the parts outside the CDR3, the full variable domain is KAGVTQTPRYLIKTRGQQVTLSCSPISGHRSVSWYQQTPGQGLQFLFEYFSETQRNKGNFPGRFSGRQFSNSRSEMNVSTLELGDSALYLCASSLNSPSPSGNTIYFGEGSWLTVV.

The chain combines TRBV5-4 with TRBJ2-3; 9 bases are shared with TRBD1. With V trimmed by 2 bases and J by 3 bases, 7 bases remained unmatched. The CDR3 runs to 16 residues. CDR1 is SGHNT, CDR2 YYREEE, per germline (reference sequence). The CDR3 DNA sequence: TGTGCCAGCAGCTTACTAGGGACAGGGCAGACAGATACGCAGTATTTT. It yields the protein CASSLLGTGQTDTQYF. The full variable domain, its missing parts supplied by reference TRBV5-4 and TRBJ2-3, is ETGVTQSPTHLIKTRGQQVTLRCSSQSGHNTVSWYQQALGQGPQFIFQYYREEENGRGNFPPRFSGLQFPNYSSELNVNALELDDSALYLCASSLLGTGQTDTQYFGPGTRLTVL.

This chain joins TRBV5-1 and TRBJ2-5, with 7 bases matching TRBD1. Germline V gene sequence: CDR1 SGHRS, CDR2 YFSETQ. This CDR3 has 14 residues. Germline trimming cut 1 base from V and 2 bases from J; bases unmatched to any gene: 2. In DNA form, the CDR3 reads TGCGCCAGCAGCTTGTTACAGGGGCAAGAGACCCAGTACTTC. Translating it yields CASSLLQGQETQYF.

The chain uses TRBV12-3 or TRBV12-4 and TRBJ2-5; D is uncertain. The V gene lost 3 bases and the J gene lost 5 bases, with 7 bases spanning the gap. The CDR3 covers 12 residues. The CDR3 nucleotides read TGTGCCAGCAGTTTTGAGTTGGAGACCCAGTACTTC. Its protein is CASSFELETQYF.

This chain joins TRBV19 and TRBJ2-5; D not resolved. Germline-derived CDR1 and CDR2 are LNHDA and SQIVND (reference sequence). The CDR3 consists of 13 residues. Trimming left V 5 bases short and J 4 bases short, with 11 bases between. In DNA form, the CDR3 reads TGTGCCAGTAGTGGGCAAAAAGTAGAGACCCAGTACTTC. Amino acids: CASSGQKVETQYF.

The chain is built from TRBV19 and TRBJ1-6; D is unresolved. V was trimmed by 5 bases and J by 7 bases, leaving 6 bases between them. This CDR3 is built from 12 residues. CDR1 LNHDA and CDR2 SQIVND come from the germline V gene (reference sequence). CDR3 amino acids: CASSLLNSPLHF. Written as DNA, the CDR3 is TGTGCCAGTAGTTTGCTAAATTCACCCCTCCACTTT.

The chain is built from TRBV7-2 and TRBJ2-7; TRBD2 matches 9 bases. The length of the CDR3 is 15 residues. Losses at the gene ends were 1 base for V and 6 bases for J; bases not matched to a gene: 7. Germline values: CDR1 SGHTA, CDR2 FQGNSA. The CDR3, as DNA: TGTGCCAGCAGCTTAGTCGGGCTAGCGGGGAGCGAGCAGTACTTC. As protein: CASSLVGLAGSEQYF. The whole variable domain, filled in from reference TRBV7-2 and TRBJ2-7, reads GAGVSQSPSNKVTEKGKDVELRCDPISGHTALYWYRQSLGQGLEFLIYFQGNSAPDKSGLPSDRFSAERTGGSVSTLTIQRTQQEDSAVYLCASSLVGLAGSEQYFGPGTRLTVT.

The CDR3 here is CASSFGGRGHNEQFF. The CDR3 DNA follows: TGTGCCAGCAGCTTCGGTGGCAGGGGGCACAATGAGCAGTTCTTC. The J gene is TRBJ2-1, the V gene TRBV5-6, with TRBD1 matching 8 bases. Germline CDR1 reads SGHDT; CDR2 reads YYEEEE. Trimming removed 2 bases from V and 5 bases from J; junction bases left unmatched: 6. The CDR3 consists of 15 residues.

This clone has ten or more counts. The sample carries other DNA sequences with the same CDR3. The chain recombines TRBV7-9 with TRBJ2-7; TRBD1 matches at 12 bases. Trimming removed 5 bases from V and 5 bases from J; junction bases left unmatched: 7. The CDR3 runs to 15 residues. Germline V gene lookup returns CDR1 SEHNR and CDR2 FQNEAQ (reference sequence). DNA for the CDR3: TGTGCCAGCAGCCTGGGACAGGGGGCTATGGACGAGCAGTACTTC. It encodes CASSLGQGAMDEQYF.

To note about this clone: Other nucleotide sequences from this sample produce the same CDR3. The CDR3 DNA follows: TGCGCCAGCAGCTTGGGTCCGGGAGATACGCAGTATTTT. Its translation: CASSLGPGDTQYF. This sequence joins TRBV5-1 and TRBJ2-3, with no clear D. Trimming removed 0 bases at V and 5 bases at J, with 7 bases between. Germline V gives CDR1 SGHRS, CDR2 YFSETQ. The CDR3 runs to 13 residues.

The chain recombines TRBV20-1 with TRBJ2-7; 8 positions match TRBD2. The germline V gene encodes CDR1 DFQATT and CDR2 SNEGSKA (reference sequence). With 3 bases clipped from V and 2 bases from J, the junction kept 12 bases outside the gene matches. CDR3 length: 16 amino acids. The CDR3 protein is CSASNRGGPPAYEQYF. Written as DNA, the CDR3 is TGCAGTGCTAGTAACCGGGGGGGTCCCCCCGCCTACGAGCAGTACTTC.

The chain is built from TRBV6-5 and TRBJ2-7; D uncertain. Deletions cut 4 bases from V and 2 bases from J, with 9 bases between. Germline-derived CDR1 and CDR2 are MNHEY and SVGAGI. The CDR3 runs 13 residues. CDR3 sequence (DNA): TGTGCCAGCAGTTCCCACAGAGCCTACGAGCAGTACTTC. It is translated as CASSSHRAYEQYF.

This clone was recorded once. The CDR3 reads CASSQDRDSPRAQYF. The CDR3 coding sequence is TGTGCCAGCAGCCAGGACAGGGACTCCCCCCGAGCGCAGTATTTT. V usage is TRBV3-1 (or the pseudogene TRBV3-2) and J usage is TRBJ2-3; 8 nucleotides align to TRBD1. The CDR3 consists of 15 residues. The germline CDR1 and CDR2 sequences are LGHDT and YNNKEL (reference sequence). Losses at the gene ends were 3 bases for V and 10 bases for J; bases not matched to a gene: 12.